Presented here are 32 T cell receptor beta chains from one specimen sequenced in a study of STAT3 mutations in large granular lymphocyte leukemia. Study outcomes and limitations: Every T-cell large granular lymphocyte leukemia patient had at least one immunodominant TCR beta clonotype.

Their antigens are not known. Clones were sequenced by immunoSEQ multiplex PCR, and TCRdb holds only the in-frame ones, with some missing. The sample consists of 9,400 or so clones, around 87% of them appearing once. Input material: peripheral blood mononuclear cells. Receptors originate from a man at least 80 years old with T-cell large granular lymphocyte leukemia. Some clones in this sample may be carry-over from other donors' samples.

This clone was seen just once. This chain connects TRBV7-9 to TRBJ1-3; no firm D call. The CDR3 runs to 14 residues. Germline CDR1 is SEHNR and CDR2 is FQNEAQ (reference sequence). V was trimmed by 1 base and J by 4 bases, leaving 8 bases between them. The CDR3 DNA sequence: TGTGCCAGCAGCTTAGGGGTGATCGGAAACACCATATATTTT. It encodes CASSLGVIGNTIYF.

The chain's CDR3 is CASSLRGHEQYF. The CDR3 nucleotides read TGTGCCAGCAGCTTACGTGGGCACGAGCAGTACTTC. The chain uses TRBV5-5 and TRBJ2-7, with unresolved D. The V gene's germline CDR1 is SGHKS and CDR2 YYEKEE (reference sequence). V lost 2 bases and J 5 bases, leaving 8 bases between the germline ends. There are 12 residues in the CDR3. Using reference TRBV5-5 and TRBJ2-7 for the parts outside the CDR3, the full variable domain is DAGVTQSPTHLIKTRGQQVTLRCSPISGHKSVSWYQQVLGQGPQFIFQYYEKEERGRGNFPDRFSARQFPNYSSELNVNALLLGDSALYLCASSLRGHEQYFGPGTRLTVT.

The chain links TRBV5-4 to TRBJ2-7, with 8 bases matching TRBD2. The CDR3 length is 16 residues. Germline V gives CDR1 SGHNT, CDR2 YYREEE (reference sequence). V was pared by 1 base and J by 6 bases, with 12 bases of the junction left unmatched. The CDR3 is CASSLFGAGGNFEQYF. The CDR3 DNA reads TGTGCCAGCAGCTTGTTCGGTGCGGGGGGTAACTTCGAGCAGTACTTC.

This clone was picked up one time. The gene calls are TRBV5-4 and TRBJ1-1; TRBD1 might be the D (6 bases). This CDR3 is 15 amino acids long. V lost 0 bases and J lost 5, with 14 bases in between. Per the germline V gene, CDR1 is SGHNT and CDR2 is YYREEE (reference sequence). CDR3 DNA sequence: TGTGCCAGCAGCTTGGGGCGGCGAAGGGGGACTGAAGCTTTCTTT. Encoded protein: CASSLGRRRGTEAFF.

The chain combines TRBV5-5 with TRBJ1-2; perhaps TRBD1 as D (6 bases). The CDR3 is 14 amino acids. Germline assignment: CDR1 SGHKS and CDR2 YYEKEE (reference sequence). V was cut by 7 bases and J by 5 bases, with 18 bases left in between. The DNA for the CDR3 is TGTGCCAGCCGGGTTCAGGACAGCGATTATGGCTACACCTTC. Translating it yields CASRVQDSDYGYTF. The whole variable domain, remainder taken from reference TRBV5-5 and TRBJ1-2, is DAGVTQSPTHLIKTRGQQVTLRCSPISGHKSVSWYQQVLGQGPQFIFQYYEKEERGRGNFPDRFSARQFPNYSSELNVNALLLGDSALYLCASRVQDSDYGYTFGSGTRLTVV.

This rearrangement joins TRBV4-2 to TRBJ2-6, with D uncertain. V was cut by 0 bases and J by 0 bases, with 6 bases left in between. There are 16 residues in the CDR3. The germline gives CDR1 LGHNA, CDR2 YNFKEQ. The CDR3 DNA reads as TGTGCCAGCAGCCAAGATATCATCTCTGGGGCCAACGTCCTGACTTTC. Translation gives CASSQDIISGANVLTF.

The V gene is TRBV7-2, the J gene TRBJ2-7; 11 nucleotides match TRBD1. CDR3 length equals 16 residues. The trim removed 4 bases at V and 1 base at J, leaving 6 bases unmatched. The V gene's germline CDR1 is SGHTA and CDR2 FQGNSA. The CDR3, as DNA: TGTGCCAGCAGCTCCCCGGGACAGGGGGTGTCCTACGAGCAGTACTTC. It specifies CASSSPGQGVSYEQYF.

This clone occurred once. CDR3 nucleotides: TGCGCCAGCAGCCAAGATCCAGGGCTAGGCGAGCAGTACTTC. It is translated as CASSQDPGLGEQYF. This chain uses TRBV4-3 with TRBJ2-7; a possible D gene is TRBD1 (5 bases). V was trimmed by 0 bases and J by 6 bases, leaving 12 bases between them. This CDR3 is 14 amino acids long. In germline, CDR1 is LGHNA, CDR2 YSLEER.

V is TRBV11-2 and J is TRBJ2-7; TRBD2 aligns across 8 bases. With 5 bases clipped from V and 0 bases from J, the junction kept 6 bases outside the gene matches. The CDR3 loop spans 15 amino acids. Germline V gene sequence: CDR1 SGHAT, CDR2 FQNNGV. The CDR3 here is CASSLSSGSSYEQYF. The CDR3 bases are TGTGCCAGCAGCCTCTCTAGCGGGTCCTCCTACGAGCAGTACTTC.

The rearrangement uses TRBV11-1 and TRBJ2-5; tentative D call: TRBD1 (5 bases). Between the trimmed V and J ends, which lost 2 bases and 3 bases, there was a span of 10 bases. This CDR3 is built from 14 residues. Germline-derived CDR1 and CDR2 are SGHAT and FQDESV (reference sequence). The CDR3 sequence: CASSLSPREETQYF. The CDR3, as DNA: TGTGCCAGCAGCTTAAGTCCCAGGGAAGAGACCCAGTACTTC.

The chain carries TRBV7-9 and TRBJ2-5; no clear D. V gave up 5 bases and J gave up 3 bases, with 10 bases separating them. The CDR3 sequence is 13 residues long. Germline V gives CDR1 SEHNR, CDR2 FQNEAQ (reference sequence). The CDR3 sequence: CASSPPLEETQYF. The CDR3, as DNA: TGTGCCAGCAGCCCCCCCTTGGAAGAGACCCAGTACTTC. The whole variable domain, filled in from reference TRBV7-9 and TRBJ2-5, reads DTGVSQNPRHKITKRGQNVTFRCDPISEHNRLYWYRQTLGQGPEFLTYFQNEAQLEKSRLLSDRFSAERPKGSFSTLEIQRTEQGDSAMYLCASSPPLEETQYFGPGTRLLVL.

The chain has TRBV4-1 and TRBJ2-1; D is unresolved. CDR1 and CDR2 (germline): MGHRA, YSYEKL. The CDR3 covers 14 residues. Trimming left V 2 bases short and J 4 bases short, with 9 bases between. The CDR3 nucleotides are TGCGCCAGCAGCCAACCCACAGATTACAATGAGCAGTTCTTC. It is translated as CASSQPTDYNEQFF.

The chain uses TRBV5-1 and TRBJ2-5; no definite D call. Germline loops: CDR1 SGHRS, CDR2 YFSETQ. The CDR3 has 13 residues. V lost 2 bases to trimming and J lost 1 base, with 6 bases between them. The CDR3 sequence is CASSFQSQETQYF. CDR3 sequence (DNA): TGCGCCAGCAGCTTTCAGAGCCAAGAGACCCAGTACTTC.

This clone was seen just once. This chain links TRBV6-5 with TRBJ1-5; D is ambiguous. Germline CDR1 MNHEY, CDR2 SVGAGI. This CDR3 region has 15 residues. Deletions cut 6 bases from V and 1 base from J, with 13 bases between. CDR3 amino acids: CASRPRRGSNQPQHF. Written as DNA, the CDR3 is TGTGCCAGCAGACCGCGGCGCGGCAGCAATCAGCCCCAGCATTTT.

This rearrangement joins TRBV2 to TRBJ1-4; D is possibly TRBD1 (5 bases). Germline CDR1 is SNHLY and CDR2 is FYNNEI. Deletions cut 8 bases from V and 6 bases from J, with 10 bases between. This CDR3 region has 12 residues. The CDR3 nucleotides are TGTGCCAGCCGGACAAGAGATGAAAAACTGTTTTTT. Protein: CASRTRDEKLFF.

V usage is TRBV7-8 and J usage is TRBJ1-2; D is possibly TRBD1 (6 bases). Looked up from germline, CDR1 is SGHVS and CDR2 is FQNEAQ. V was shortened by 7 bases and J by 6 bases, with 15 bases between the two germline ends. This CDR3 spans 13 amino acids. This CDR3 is CASKTGGVDGYTF. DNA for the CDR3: TGTGCCAGCAAAACCGGGGGCGTAGATGGCTACACCTTC.

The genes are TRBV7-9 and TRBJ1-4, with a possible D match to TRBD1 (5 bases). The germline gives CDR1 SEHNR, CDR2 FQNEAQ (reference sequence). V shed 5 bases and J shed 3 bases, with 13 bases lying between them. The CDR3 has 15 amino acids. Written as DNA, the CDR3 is TGTGCCAGCAGCGTCGTGCAGGGCCCTAATGAAAAACTGTTTTTT. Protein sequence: CASSVVQGPNEKLFF.

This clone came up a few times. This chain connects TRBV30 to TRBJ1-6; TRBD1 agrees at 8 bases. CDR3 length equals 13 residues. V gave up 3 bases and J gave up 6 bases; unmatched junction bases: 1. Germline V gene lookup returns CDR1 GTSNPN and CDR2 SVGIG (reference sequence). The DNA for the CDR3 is TGTGCCTGGAGAACAGGGGGTAATTCACCCCTCCACTTT. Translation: CAWRTGGNSPLHF.

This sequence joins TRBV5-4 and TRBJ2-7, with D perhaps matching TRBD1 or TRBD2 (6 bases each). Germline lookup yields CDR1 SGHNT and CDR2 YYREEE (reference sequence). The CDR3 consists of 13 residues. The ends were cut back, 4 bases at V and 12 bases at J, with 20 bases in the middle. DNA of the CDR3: TGTGCCAGCAGCGTCACCGCTGCCGGGGGCTTGTACTTC. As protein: CASSVTAAGGLYF.

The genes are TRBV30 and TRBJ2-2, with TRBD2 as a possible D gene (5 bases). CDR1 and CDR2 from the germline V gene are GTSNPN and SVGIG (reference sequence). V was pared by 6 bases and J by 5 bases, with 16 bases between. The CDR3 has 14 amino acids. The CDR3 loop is CACFIVPGTGELFF. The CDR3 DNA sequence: TGTGCCTGCTTCATCGTCCCGGGGACCGGGGAGCTGTTTTTT.

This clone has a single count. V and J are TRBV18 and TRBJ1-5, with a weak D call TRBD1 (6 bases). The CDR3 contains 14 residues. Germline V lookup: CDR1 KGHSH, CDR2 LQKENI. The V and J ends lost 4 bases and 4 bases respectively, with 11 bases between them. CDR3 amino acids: CASSLGAGNQPQHF. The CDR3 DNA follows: TGTGCCAGCTCACTGGGGGCAGGGAATCAGCCCCAGCATTTT.

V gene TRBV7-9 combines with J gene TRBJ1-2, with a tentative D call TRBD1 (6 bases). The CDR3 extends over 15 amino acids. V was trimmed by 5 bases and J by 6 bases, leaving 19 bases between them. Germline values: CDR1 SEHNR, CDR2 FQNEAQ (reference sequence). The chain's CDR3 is CASSPSERGFNGYTF. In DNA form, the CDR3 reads TGTGCCAGCAGCCCCTCGGAGAGGGGGTTTAATGGCTACACCTTC. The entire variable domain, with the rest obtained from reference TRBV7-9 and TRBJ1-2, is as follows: DTGVSQNPRHKITKRGQNVTFRCDPISEHNRLYWYRQTLGQGPEFLTYFQNEAQLEKSRLLSDRFSAERPKGSFSTLEIQRTEQGDSAMYLCASSPSERGFNGYTFGSGTRLTVV.

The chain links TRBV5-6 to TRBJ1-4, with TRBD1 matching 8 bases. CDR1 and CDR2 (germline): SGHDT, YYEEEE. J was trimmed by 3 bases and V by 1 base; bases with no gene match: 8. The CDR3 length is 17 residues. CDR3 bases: TGTGCCAGCAGCTTGACAGGGGGTATTGAAGCTAATGAAAAACTGTTTTTT. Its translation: CASSLTGGIEANEKLFF.

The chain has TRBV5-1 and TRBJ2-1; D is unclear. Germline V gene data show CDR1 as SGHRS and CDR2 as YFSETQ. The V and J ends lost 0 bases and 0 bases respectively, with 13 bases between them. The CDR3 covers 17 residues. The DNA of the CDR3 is TGCGCCAGCAGCTTGGACCCCAGGAAGAGCTCCTACAATGAGCAGTTCTTC. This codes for CASSLDPRKSSYNEQFF. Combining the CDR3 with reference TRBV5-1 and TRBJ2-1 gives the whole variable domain KAGVTQTPRYLIKTRGQQVTLSCSPISGHRSVSWYQQTPGQGLQFLFEYFSETQRNKGNFPGRFSGRQFSNSRSEMNVSTLELGDSALYLCASSLDPRKSSYNEQFFGPGTRLTVL.

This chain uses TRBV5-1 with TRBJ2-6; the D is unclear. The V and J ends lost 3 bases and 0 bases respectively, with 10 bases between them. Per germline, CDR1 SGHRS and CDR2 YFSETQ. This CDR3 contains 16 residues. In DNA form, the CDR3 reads TGCGCCAGCAGCTATTCCAGGAGCTCTGGGGCCAACGTCCTGACTTTC. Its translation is CASSYSRSSGANVLTF.

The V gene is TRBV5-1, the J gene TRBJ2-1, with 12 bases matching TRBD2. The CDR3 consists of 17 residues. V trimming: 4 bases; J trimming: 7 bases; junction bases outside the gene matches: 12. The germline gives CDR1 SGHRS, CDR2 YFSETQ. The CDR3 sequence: CASSRTSGGSLGNEQFF. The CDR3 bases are TGCGCCAGCAGCCGAACTAGCGGGGGGTCCTTAGGGAATGAGCAGTTCTTC. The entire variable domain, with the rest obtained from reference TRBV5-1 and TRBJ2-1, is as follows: KAGVTQTPRYLIKTRGQQVTLSCSPISGHRSVSWYQQTPGQGLQFLFEYFSETQRNKGNFPGRFSGRQFSNSRSEMNVSTLELGDSALYLCASSRTSGGSLGNEQFFGPGTRLTVL.

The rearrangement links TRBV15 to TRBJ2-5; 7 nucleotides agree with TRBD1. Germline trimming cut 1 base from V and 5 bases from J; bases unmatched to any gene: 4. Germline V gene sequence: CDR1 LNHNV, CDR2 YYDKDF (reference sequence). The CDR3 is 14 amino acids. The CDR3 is CATSRGQGDETQYF. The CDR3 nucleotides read TGTGCCACCAGCAGAGGGCAGGGGGACGAGACCCAGTACTTC.

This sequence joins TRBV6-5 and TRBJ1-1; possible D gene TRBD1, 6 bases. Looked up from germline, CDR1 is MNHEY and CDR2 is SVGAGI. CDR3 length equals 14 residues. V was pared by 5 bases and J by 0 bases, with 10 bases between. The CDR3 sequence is CASSTGTMNTEAFF. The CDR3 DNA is TGTGCCAGCAGTACCGGGACAATGAACACTGAAGCTTTCTTT.

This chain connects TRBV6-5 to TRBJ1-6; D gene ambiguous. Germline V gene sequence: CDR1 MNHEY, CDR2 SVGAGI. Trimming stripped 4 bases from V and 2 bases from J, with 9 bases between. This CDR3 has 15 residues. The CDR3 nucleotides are TGTGCCAGCAGTTCCACACCCGCCTATAATTCACCCCTCCACTTT. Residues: CASSSTPAYNSPLHF.

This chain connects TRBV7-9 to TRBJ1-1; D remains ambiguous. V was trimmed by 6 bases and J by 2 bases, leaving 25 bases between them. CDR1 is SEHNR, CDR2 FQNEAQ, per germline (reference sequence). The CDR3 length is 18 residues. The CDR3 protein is CASSREEGFGQPNTEAFF. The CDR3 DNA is TGTGCCAGCAGTCGAGAGGAGGGTTTCGGGCAACCAAACACTGAAGCTTTCTTT.

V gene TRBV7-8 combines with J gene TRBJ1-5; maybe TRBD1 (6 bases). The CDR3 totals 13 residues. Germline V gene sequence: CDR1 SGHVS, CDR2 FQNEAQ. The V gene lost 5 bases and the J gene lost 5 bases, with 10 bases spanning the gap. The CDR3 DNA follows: TGTGCCAGCAGCATTGAGGGGGATCAGCCCCAGCATTTT. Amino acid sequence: CASSIEGDQPQHF. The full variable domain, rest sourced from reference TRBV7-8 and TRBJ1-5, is GAGVSQSPRYKVAKRGQDVALRCDPISGHVSLFWYQQALGQGPEFLTYFQNEAQLDKSGLPSDRFFAERPEGSVSTLKIQRTQQEDSAVYLCASSIEGDQPQHFGDGTRLSIL.

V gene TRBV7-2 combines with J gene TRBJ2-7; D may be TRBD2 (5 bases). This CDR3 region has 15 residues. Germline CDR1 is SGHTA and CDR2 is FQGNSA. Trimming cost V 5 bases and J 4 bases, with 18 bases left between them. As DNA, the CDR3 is TGTGCCAGCAGCCGCGGCGGGCAGGCCCTATACGAGCAGTACTTC. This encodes CASSRGGQALYEQYF.